This TCR beta chain was documented in a study of T cell changes during pregnancy in multiple sclerosis. Sequencing used immunoSEQ multiplex PCR; TCRdb keeps in-frame clones, though not all of them. Here the sample spans roughly 40,000 clones, about 91% being singletons. The origin of this receptor is a female donor in good health, enrolled as a control in a pregnancy study. The sample was CD4+ T cells from peripheral blood mononuclear cells, taken after pregnancy.

CDR3 protein: CASSPGTGDEKLFF. The CDR3 DNA reads TGTGCCAGCTCGCCCGGGACAGGGGATGAAAAACTGTTTTTT. The chain carries TRBV18 and TRBJ1-4, with TRBD1 matching 10 bases. This CDR3 comprises 14 residues. The germline CDR1 and CDR2 sequences are KGHSH and LQKENI. With 6 bases clipped from V and 6 bases from J, the junction kept 4 bases outside the gene matches.